The 11 T cell receptor beta chains below come from one sample, sequenced in a study of shared clonotypes between healthy human individuals. Libraries were prepared by immunoSEQ multiplex PCR; TCRdb keeps only in-frame clonotypes and omits some of them. The data contain some 660,000 clones, about three quarters of them singletons. The sequenced sample was memory CD4+ T cells sorted from blood. Sample subset: CD45RA-negative fraction. These receptors originate from a woman aged 25-40 years in good health.

This chain links TRBV15 with TRBJ1-2; D is perhaps TRBD1 (6 bases). Germline V gene sequence: CDR1 LNHNV, CDR2 YYDKDF (reference sequence). CDR3 length: 17 residues. V was trimmed by 1 base and J by 0 bases, leaving 15 bases between them. DNA for the CDR3: TGTGCCACCAGCAGAGGACAGGATCCCCTCACTAACTATGGCTACACCTTC. It yields the protein CATSRGQDPLTNYGYTF.

This clone was seen only a few times. The rearrangement joins TRBV19 to TRBJ2-7, with no clear D. V was trimmed by 6 bases and J by 7 bases, leaving 16 bases between them. The CDR3 extends over 13 amino acids. Germline loops: CDR1 LNHDA, CDR2 SQIVND (reference sequence). Here the CDR3 reads CASRGENRPEQYF. The CDR3 DNA follows: TGTGCCAGTAGAGGTGAGAACCGTCCGGAGCAGTACTTC.

The rearrangement links TRBV7-8 to TRBJ2-5, with 9 positions matching TRBD1. The germline V gene encodes CDR1 SGHVS and CDR2 FQNEAQ. The CDR3 loop spans 14 amino acids. The V segment lost 4 bases and the J segment 5 bases; nucleotides outside the gene matches: 5. For the CDR3, the DNA is TGTGCCAGCAGCTCCTACAGGGGGCCGGAGACCCAGTACTTC. This codes for CASSSYRGPETQYF.

The chain uses TRBV6-1 and TRBJ2-7; D is perhaps TRBD1 (5 bases). Per the germline V gene, CDR1 is MNHNS and CDR2 is SASEGT. CDR3 length: 15 residues. Trimming removed 7 bases at V and 3 bases at J, with 19 bases between. The CDR3 reads CASIRGQDNYYEQYF. The CDR3 region has the DNA TGTGCCAGCATCAGAGGCCAGGACAACTACTACGAGCAGTACTTC.

The rearrangement links TRBV7-9 to TRBJ1-5; D is perhaps TRBD1 (5 bases). The length of the CDR3 is 14 residues. Between the trimmed V and J ends, which lost 6 bases and 0 bases, there was a span of 9 bases. Germline loops: CDR1 SEHNR, CDR2 FQNEAQ (reference sequence). The CDR3 here is CASSGQNSNQPQHF. The CDR3 DNA reads TGTGCCAGCAGTGGACAAAATAGCAATCAGCCCCAGCATTTT.

As regards this clone: This may arise from a read error, as a much more abundant clone is one base away. Additional DNA sequences in this sample encode the identical CDR3. CDR3 nucleotides: TGTGCCAGCAGTCTACAAGAGACCCAGTACTTC. Translation gives CASSLQETQYF. The V call is TRBV2, the J call TRBJ2-5; D unclear. CDR1 and CDR2 (germline): SNHLY, FYNNEI. V dropped 5 bases and J dropped 2 bases, with 3 bases sitting between them. The CDR3 length is 11 residues.

This rearrangement joins TRBV6-6 to TRBJ1-3, with 7 bases lining up with TRBD1. V shed 8 bases, J shed 4 bases, and the junction held 11 bases outside the gene matches. Germline lookup yields CDR1 MNHNY and CDR2 SVGAGI (reference sequence). The CDR3 contains 15 residues. The CDR3: CASGLKPGQGNTIYF. The CDR3 nucleotides read TGTGCCAGCGGTTTAAAGCCGGGACAGGGAAACACCATATATTTT.

This chain links TRBV2 with TRBJ1-2, with TRBD1 matching over 8 bases. The CDR3 consists of 12 residues. Per germline, CDR1 SNHLY and CDR2 FYNNEI. After removal of 10 bases from V and 4 bases from J, the junction contained 5 bases not matched to a gene. The DNA for the CDR3 is TGTGCCACAGGACAGGGCCTCTATGGCTACACCTTC. Translation gives CATGQGLYGYTF.

V and J are TRBV29-1 and TRBJ2-5; 7 bases are a match to TRBD1. CDR1 SQVTM and CDR2 ANQGSEA come from the germline V gene. The CDR3 has 13 amino acids. The V and J ends lost 3 bases and 2 bases, in that order; junction bases with no gene match: 3. The CDR3 DNA reads TGCAGCGTTGACGGGACAGTTCAAGAGACCCAGTACTTC. As protein: CSVDGTVQETQYF.

Worth noting for this clone: Other DNA sequences in the same sample also yield this CDR3. The CDR3 is CASSPGAGNTEAFF. The CDR3 DNA reads TGCGCCAGCAGCCCCGGGGCCGGTAACACTGAAGCTTTCTTT. The V call is TRBV5-1, the J call TRBJ1-1; weak D call: TRBD1 (5 bases). Germline CDR1 and CDR2: SGHRS and YFSETQ. Deletions cut 4 bases from V and 2 bases from J, with 12 bases between. The CDR3 has 14 residues.

The genes are TRBV29-1 and TRBJ2-3; no clear D. Germline V CDR1 and CDR2: SQVTM, ANQGSEA. The CDR3 runs to 13 residues. V was pared by 6 bases and J by 3 bases, with 13 bases between. The chain's CDR3 is CSVLQRFTDTQYF. CDR3 DNA sequence: TGCAGCGTCCTCCAACGGTTTACAGATACGCAGTATTTT.